Presented here are 32 T cell receptor beta chains from one specimen sequenced in a study of T cells after somatic rescue of genetic block (dated by TCRdb to about 2020). To prepare the library, the immunoSEQ multiplex PCR assay was applied. Held by TCRdb, this immuneACCESS table contains in-frame sequences only and omits some clones. Under half of the omission traces to an unresolved V gene where checked; the cause of the rest is unknown. For this sample there are tens of thousands of clones; roughly 90% appear just once. The top ten hold roughly 2.8% of the sample. Material: peripheral blood mononuclear cells (PBMCs). These receptors were collected from a man younger than 40.

CDR3 nucleotide sequence: TGTGCCAGCAGTGGGACTAGCGGGAGGATAGGGGAGACCCAGTACTTC. Its protein is CASSGTSGRIGETQYF. The chain joins TRBV6-1 to TRBJ2-5; 14 nucleotides match TRBD2. The CDR3 is 16 residues long. Losses at the gene ends were 4 bases for V and 5 bases for J; bases not matched to a gene: 6. Germline V CDR1 and CDR2: MNHNS, SASEGT.

The rearrangement joins TRBV19 to TRBJ1-5; possibly TRBD1 for D (5 bases). V lost 4 bases and J lost 1, with 11 bases in between. This CDR3 contains 15 residues. Germline V gives CDR1 LNHDA, CDR2 SQIVND (reference sequence). Here the CDR3 reads CASSRGGLSNQPQHF. In DNA, the CDR3 is TGTGCCAGTAGTAGGGGGGGTTTGAGCAATCAGCCCCAGCATTTT.

V gene TRBV2 combines with J gene TRBJ2-5; D is perhaps TRBD2 (5 bases). The CDR3 extends over 13 amino acids. Germline assignment: CDR1 SNHLY and CDR2 FYNNEI. V shed 10 bases and J shed 5 bases, with 17 bases lying between them. Here the CDR3 reads CATGERGQETQYF. In nucleotides, the CDR3 is TGTGCCACTGGTGAAAGAGGGCAGGAGACCCAGTACTTC.

This chain links TRBV5-4 with TRBJ1-5; D gene ambiguous. There are 14 residues in the CDR3. V shed 5 bases and J shed 1 base, with 10 bases lying between them. Germline CDR1 is SGHNT and CDR2 is YYREEE (reference sequence). CDR3 residues: CASRPRHSNQPQHF. The CDR3, as DNA: TGTGCCAGCAGGCCGAGACACAGCAATCAGCCCCAGCATTTT.

This sequence joins TRBV19 and TRBJ2-1; 7 positions agree with TRBD1. Germline V gene lookup returns CDR1 LNHDA and CDR2 SQIVND (reference sequence). The junction had 5 bases not matched to a gene; V was cut back by 9 bases and J by 12 bases. The CDR3 sequence is 10 residues long. The CDR3, as DNA: TGTGCCAGGGGACAGAGGAGGCAGTTCTTC. As protein: CARGQRRQFF.

The chain joins TRBV6-1 to TRBJ1-4; perhaps TRBD1 as D (6 bases). V was trimmed by 1 base and J by 7 bases, leaving 13 bases between them. Germline V gene data show CDR1 as MNHNS and CDR2 as SASEGT. CDR3 length: 15 amino acids. The CDR3 coding sequence is TGTGCCAGCAGTGAAGGGGAGGACAGATCTGAAAAACTGTTTTTT. This translates into CASSEGEDRSEKLFF.

The chain uses TRBV5-6 and TRBJ1-4, with D perhaps matching TRBD1 (5 bases). There are 15 residues in the CDR3. V was pared by 4 bases and J by 4 bases, with 14 bases between. CDR1 SGHDT and CDR2 YYEEEE come from the germline V gene. CDR3 nucleotides: TGTGCCAGCAGCCCCGGGGCAGTCGGTAATGAAAAACTGTTTTTT. It translates to CASSPGAVGNEKLFF.

The chain recombines TRBV9 with TRBJ1-2; the D is unclear. Germline CDR1 SGDLS, CDR2 YYNGEE. CDR3 length: 15 residues. Trimming cost V 3 bases and J 5 bases, with 17 bases left between them. The CDR3 nucleotides read TGTGCCAGCAGCGCGGGAAATTTGGGTCGGTATGGCTACACCTTC. Translating it yields CASSAGNLGRYGYTF.

V usage is TRBV7-9 and J usage is TRBJ2-3, with 7 bases identical to TRBD2. V lost 1 base, J lost 3 bases, and 10 bases stayed unmatched. This CDR3 region has 17 residues. In germline, CDR1 is SEHNR, CDR2 FQNEAQ (reference sequence). The CDR3 sequence is CASSLGPAGYGTDTQYF. Written as DNA, the CDR3 is TGTGCCAGCAGCTTAGGGCCAGCGGGGTATGGAACAGATACGCAGTATTTT.

The rearrangement joins TRBV10-3 to TRBJ1-5; D possibly corresponds to TRBD1 (6 bases). Germline loops: CDR1 ENHRY, CDR2 SYGVKD. The CDR3 is 14 residues long. V dropped 3 bases and J dropped 5 bases, with 11 bases sitting between them. For the CDR3, the DNA is TGTGCCATCAGTGACAGGACAGAATATCAGCCCCAGCATTTT. Encoded protein: CAISDRTEYQPQHF.

V gene TRBV9 combines with J gene TRBJ2-3; 8 nucleotides align to TRBD2. Germline V gene lookup returns CDR1 SGDLS and CDR2 YYNGEE. The CDR3 spans 16 residues. Unmatched junction bases numbered 12, after V lost 4 bases and J lost 5 bases. In DNA, the CDR3 is TGTGCCAGCAGCCCCCGCAGTAGCGGGATAGTAGATACGCAGTATTTT. As protein: CASSPRSSGIVDTQYF.

CDR3 DNA: TGTGCCAGCAGCTTAGCGGGTGGGAACACCGGGGAGCTGTTTTTT. Translation gives CASSLAGGNTGELFF. This rearrangement joins TRBV7-2 to TRBJ2-2; D gene uncertain. Trimming cost V 0 bases and J 1 base, with 6 bases left between them. The CDR3 spans 15 residues. Germline CDR1 SGHTA, CDR2 FQGNSA.

The genes are TRBV19 and TRBJ1-1, with D tentatively TRBD1 (6 bases). Trimming shortened V by 6 bases and J by 5 bases, and 10 bases separated the two germline ends. Germline V gene sequence: CDR1 LNHDA, CDR2 SQIVND (reference sequence). CDR3 length: 12 residues. Written as DNA, the CDR3 is TGTGCCAGTAGCCCCCAGGGGACTGAAGCTTTCTTT. It encodes CASSPQGTEAFF.

The V and J genes are TRBV18 and TRBJ1-1, with D tentatively TRBD1 (6 bases). V lost 1 base to trimming and J lost 5 bases, with 11 bases between them. Per the germline V gene, CDR1 is KGHSH and CDR2 is LQKENI. The CDR3 extends over 14 amino acids. The CDR3 spells CASSPQRGSTEAFF. The CDR3 nucleotides read TGTGCCAGCTCACCACAGAGGGGGTCGACTGAAGCTTTCTTT.

This sequence joins TRBV13 and TRBJ1-1, with 10 bases that match TRBD1. The germline CDR1 and CDR2 sequences are PRHDT and FYEKMQ (reference sequence). With V trimmed by 5 bases and J by 11 bases, 8 bases remained unmatched. The CDR3 has 13 residues. CDR3: CASSPRQGARAFF. The CDR3, as DNA: TGTGCCAGCAGCCCACGACAGGGGGCGCGTGCTTTCTTT.

The chain links TRBV6-1 to TRBJ1-5, with 11 positions matching TRBD1. Per the germline V gene, CDR1 is MNHNS and CDR2 is SASEGT. V shed 7 bases, J shed 6 bases, and the junction held 5 bases outside the gene matches. The CDR3 length is 14 residues. Written as DNA, the CDR3 is TGTGCCAGCACCCTGGACAGGGGGCTTCAGCCCCAGCATTTT. This sequence encodes CASTLDRGLQPQHF.

The rearrangement links TRBV27 to TRBJ1-6; D gene uncertain. This CDR3 has 14 amino acids. Germline-derived CDR1 and CDR2 are MNHEY and SMNVEV (reference sequence). Between the trimmed V and J ends, which lost 5 bases and 9 bases, there was a span of 14 bases. CDR3 nucleotides: TGTGCCAGCAGTCCCCTTACGTCTGGTTCACCCCTCCACTTT. It encodes CASSPLTSGSPLHF.

The chain links TRBV19 to TRBJ1-2; the D gene is possibly TRBD1 (5 bases). Germline CDR1 reads LNHDA; CDR2 reads SQIVND (reference sequence). Deletions cut 3 bases from V and 7 bases from J, with 15 bases between. CDR3 length: 14 amino acids. The CDR3 DNA reads TGTGCCAGTAGTATCTTACAGGCACACAGTGGCTACACCTTC. This gives the protein CASSILQAHSGYTF.

The genes are TRBV7-6 and TRBJ2-7, with D tentatively TRBD1 or TRBD2 (7 bases each). The V end lost 0 bases, the J end lost 1 base, and 16 bases lay between the germline ends. The CDR3 has 17 residues. The germline V gene has CDR1 SGHVS and CDR2 FNYEAQ. The CDR3 protein is CASSLAWGGGRSYEQYF. CDR3 in DNA: TGTGCCAGCAGCTTAGCGTGGGGAGGGGGCAGGTCCTACGAGCAGTACTTC.

V is TRBV7-2 and J is TRBJ1-2; tentatively, D is TRBD1 (5 bases). V lost 5 bases and J lost 4, with 23 bases in between. Germline CDR1 is SGHTA and CDR2 is FQGNSA. This CDR3 is built from 17 residues. The CDR3 here is CASSPPVGLLNFYGYTF. In DNA, the CDR3 is TGTGCCAGCAGCCCGCCTGTGGGGCTCCTGAACTTCTATGGCTACACCTTC.

This clone has a single count. The chain combines TRBV28 with TRBJ2-5; 9 nucleotides agree with TRBD1. The CDR3 extends over 16 amino acids. V lost 5 bases and J lost 3; bases outside the gene matches: 10. In germline, CDR1 is MDHEN, CDR2 SYDVKM. CDR3 protein: CASSTTGQGHEETQYF. Written as DNA, the CDR3 is TGTGCCAGCAGTACCACGGGACAGGGACATGAAGAGACCCAGTACTTC.

The chain employs TRBV29-1 and TRBJ1-1, with a possible D match to TRBD1 (5 bases). This CDR3 is 14 amino acids long. V shed 4 bases and J shed 4 bases, with 16 bases lying between them. Germline V gene data show CDR1 as SQVTM and CDR2 as ANQGSEA. The CDR3 DNA reads as TGCAGCGTTGCTACCCCTGCCGGGGCCACTGAAGCTTTCTTT. Translation: CSVATPAGATEAFF.

The chain has TRBV5-6 and TRBJ2-7; 7 bases line up with TRBD1. Germline CDR1 is SGHDT and CDR2 is YYEEEE. J was trimmed by 7 bases and V by 5 bases; bases with no gene match: 12. The CDR3 is 14 amino acids. This CDR3 is CASRETGLGGEQYF. In DNA, the CDR3 is TGTGCCAGCAGGGAGACAGGGCTTGGGGGAGAGCAGTACTTC.

The rearrangement links TRBV2 to TRBJ2-7; 9 bases are shared with TRBD1. V trimming: 10 bases; J trimming: 7 bases; junction bases outside the gene matches: 8. The CDR3 length is 12 residues. Per the germline V gene, CDR1 is SNHLY and CDR2 is FYNNEI. CDR3 sequence reads: CAIRDRVGEQYF. The CDR3, as DNA: TGTGCCATCCGGGACAGGGTGGGAGAGCAGTACTTC. The full variable domain, rest sourced from reference TRBV2 and TRBJ2-7, is EPEVTQTPSHQVTQMGQEVILRCVPISNHLYFYWYRQILGQKVEFLVSFYNNEISEKSEIFDDQFSVERPDGSNFTLKIRSTKLEDSAMYFCAIRDRVGEQYFGPGTRLTVT.

The rearrangement links TRBV15 to TRBJ2-7, with 7 bases that match TRBD1. This CDR3 is built from 14 residues. V lost 6 bases to trimming and J lost 3 bases; unmatched junction nucleotides: 8. Germline CDR1 and CDR2: LNHNV and YYDKDF (reference sequence). CDR3 amino acids: CATSPGDRNYEQYF. CDR3 DNA: TGTGCCACCAGTCCTGGGGACAGAAACTACGAGCAGTACTTC.

The chain employs TRBV6-5 and TRBJ2-7, with TRBD2 as a possible D gene (6 bases). Per the germline V gene, CDR1 is MNHEY and CDR2 is SVGAGI. V lost 5 bases to trimming and J lost 3 bases, with 11 bases between them. The CDR3 runs 13 residues. The DNA of the CDR3 is TGTGCCAGCAGTACGGGGGTTGGCTACGAGCAGTACTTC. It specifies CASSTGVGYEQYF.

J is TRBJ1-1 and V is TRBV4-1, with a weak D call TRBD1 (6 bases). This CDR3 region has 15 residues. The germline V gene encodes CDR1 MGHRA and CDR2 YSYEKL. V was cut by 4 bases and J by 5 bases, with 17 bases left in between. CDR3 nucleotide sequence: TGCGCCAGCAGCCCGGGGAAGGGGGGAGGGACTGAAGCTTTCTTT. Protein product: CASSPGKGGGTEAFF.

The V and J genes are TRBV11-2 and TRBJ2-2; weak D call: TRBD1 (5 bases). The CDR3 contains 17 residues. V gave up 2 bases and J gave up 5 bases, with 18 bases separating them. Germline V lookup: CDR1 SGHAT, CDR2 FQNNGV. This CDR3 reads CASSLRRWQGVTGELFF. CDR3 coding DNA: TGTGCCAGCAGCTTAAGGAGATGGCAGGGTGTGACCGGGGAGCTGTTTTTT. Full variable domain (missing parts from reference TRBV11-2 and TRBJ2-2): EAGVAQSPRYKIIEKRQSVAFWCNPISGHATLYWYQQILGQGPKLLIQFQNNGVVDDSQLPKDRFSAERLKGVDSTLKIQPAKLEDSAVYLCASSLRRWQGVTGELFFGEGSRLTVL.

The rearrangement joins TRBV2 to TRBJ2-5; 11 positions agree with TRBD2. The J call is in doubt because the DNA end fits TRBJ2-7 better. Germline V gene data show CDR1 as SNHLY and CDR2 as FYNNEI. The length of the CDR3 is 15 residues. CDR3 DNA: TGTGCCAGCAGTTCAGGACTAGCGGGCGTCTACGAGCAGTACTTC. This gives the protein CASSSGLAGVYEQYF.

The rearrangement links TRBV6-5 to TRBJ2-7; the match to TRBD2 covers 9 bases. Per the germline V gene, CDR1 is MNHEY and CDR2 is SVGAGI. The CDR3 length is 15 residues. V was clipped by 0 bases and J by 4 bases; unmatched bases: 4. The CDR3 is CASSYSSGGFYEQYF. CDR3 sequence (DNA): TGTGCCAGCAGTTACTCTAGCGGGGGTTTTTACGAGCAGTACTTC.

The genes are TRBV7-9 and TRBJ2-5, with D tentatively TRBD2 (6 bases). In germline, CDR1 is SEHNR, CDR2 FQNEAQ (reference sequence). There are 12 residues in the CDR3. The V gene lost 7 bases and the J gene lost 5 bases, with 11 bases spanning the gap. CDR3 in amino acids: CASTLGGETQYF. CDR3 in DNA: TGTGCCAGCACCCTTGGAGGGGAGACCCAGTACTTC.

The chain has TRBV5-1 and TRBJ2-5, with 14 bases matching TRBD2. V was pared by 4 bases and J by 5 bases, with 4 bases of the junction left unmatched. Germline V gene sequence: CDR1 SGHRS, CDR2 YFSETQ. This CDR3 is built from 15 residues. CDR3 DNA sequence: TGCGCCAGCAGCCAGCGACTAGCGGGGGGGGAGACCCAGTACTTC. Translation gives CASSQRLAGGETQYF.